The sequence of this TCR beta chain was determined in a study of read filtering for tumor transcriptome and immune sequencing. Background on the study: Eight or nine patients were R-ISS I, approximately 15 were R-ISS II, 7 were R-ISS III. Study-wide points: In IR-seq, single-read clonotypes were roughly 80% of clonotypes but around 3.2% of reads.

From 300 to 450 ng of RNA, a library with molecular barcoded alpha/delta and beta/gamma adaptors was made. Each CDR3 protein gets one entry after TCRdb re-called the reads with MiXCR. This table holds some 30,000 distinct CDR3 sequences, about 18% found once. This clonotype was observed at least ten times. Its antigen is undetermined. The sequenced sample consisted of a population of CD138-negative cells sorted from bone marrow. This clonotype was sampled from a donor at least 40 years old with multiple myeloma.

Here the CDR3 DNA reads TGTGCCAGCAGCCTACAGGGGGGTGCAGAGACCCAGTACTTC. It yields the protein CASSLQGGAETQYF. The chain has TRBV7-3 and TRBJ2-5, with TRBD1 matching over 8 bases. Germline loops: CDR1 SGHTA, CDR2 FQGTGA. The CDR3 totals 14 residues. Germline trimming cut 5 bases from V and 4 bases from J; bases unmatched to any gene: 6.